The 20 T cell receptor beta chains listed next were all sequenced from one sample in a study of OX40 agonist ivuxolimab in advanced cancers. Assay: immunoSEQ multiplex PCR; the TCRdb copy retains only in-frame clones and omits some. The sample lists fewer than 85,000 clones; 92% were seen once. The material sequenced was CD4+ or CD8+ T cells sorted from blood, taken in a trial of the OX40 agonist ivuxolimab. The receptors come from an adult with an advanced solid tumor such as melanoma, head and neck, liver or kidney cancer.

V usage is TRBV29-1 and J usage is TRBJ2-3; 7 bases are a match to TRBD2. The trim removed 6 bases at V and 0 bases at J, leaving 3 bases unmatched. The CDR3 length is 13 residues. Germline-derived CDR1 and CDR2 are SQVTM and ANQGSEA. In nucleotides, the CDR3 is TGCAGCGTCCTTAGCGGGAGCACAGATACGCAGTATTTT. Protein: CSVLSGSTDTQYF.

The chain joins TRBV7-6 to TRBJ1-1, with D perhaps TRBD1 (5 bases). With 2 bases removed from V and 7 bases from J, the gap between germline ends came to 26 bases. The CDR3 length is 18 residues. Germline V CDR1 and CDR2: SGHVS, FNYEAQ. The CDR3, as DNA: TGTGCCAGCAGCTTACCGCGGGATGGGAAAAAGGCGAGGGGTGAAGCTTTCTTT. Translation: CASSLPRDGKKARGEAFF.

This clone was observed a single time. In DNA, the CDR3 is TGTGCCAGCAGGGACAGGGGAATAGGCGCCGGCTATGGCTACACCTTC. Translating it yields CASRDRGIGAGYGYTF. This chain connects TRBV19 to TRBJ1-2; 10 bases are a match to TRBD1. The germline gives CDR1 LNHDA, CDR2 SQIVND (reference sequence). Trimming took 9 bases from V and 4 from J; bases not matched to a gene: 14. This CDR3 contains 16 residues.

J is TRBJ2-1 and V is TRBV7-2, with D hard to call. Germline loops: CDR1 SGHTA, CDR2 FQGNSA. The CDR3 contains 14 residues. V shed 2 bases and J shed 9 bases, with 14 bases lying between them. The CDR3 sequence is CASSLYQWHGEQFF. The CDR3 DNA reads as TGTGCCAGCAGCTTATATCAATGGCACGGTGAGCAGTTCTTC.

This chain uses TRBV7-3 with TRBJ2-2, with 9 nucleotides matching TRBD2. The CDR3 has 15 residues. The V gene's germline CDR1 is SGHTA and CDR2 FQGTGA. Trimming took 5 bases from V and 6 from J; bases not matched to a gene: 7. The CDR3 sequence is CASSLIAGAAGELFF. The CDR3 DNA reads TGTGCCAGCAGCCTGATAGCGGGAGCGGCCGGGGAGCTGTTTTTT.

The chain links TRBV9 to TRBJ2-1; D unresolved. The CDR3 loop spans 13 amino acids. Between the trimmed V and J ends, which lost 0 bases and 9 bases, there was a span of 10 bases. Germline V CDR1 and CDR2: SGDLS, YYNGEE. CDR3 in amino acids: CASSVAGHSEQFF. The CDR3, as DNA: TGTGCCAGCAGCGTAGCCGGGCACAGTGAGCAGTTCTTC.

The V gene is TRBV6-1, the J gene TRBJ2-3, with TRBD2 matching over 11 bases. Trimming took 2 bases from V and 6 from J; bases not matched to a gene: 4. The germline V gene encodes CDR1 MNHNS and CDR2 SASEGT. The CDR3 is 15 amino acids. This CDR3 reads CASSETSGSLDTQYF. The CDR3 coding sequence is TGTGCCAGCAGTGAAACTAGCGGGAGTTTGGATACGCAGTATTTT.

Concerning this clone: At one of its ends the junction is not consistent with the germline gene, which may arise from a read error. The chain uses TRBV6-6 and TRBJ1-2, with D unresolved. There are 9 residues in the CDR3. The germline gives CDR1 MNHNY, CDR2 SVGAGI (reference sequence). CDR3 in amino acids: CASSERLAF. The CDR3 DNA follows: TGTGCCAGCAGTGAAAGGCTCGCGTTC.

V and J are TRBV19 and TRBJ1-5, with D unresolved. Trimming stripped 6 bases from V and 3 bases from J, with 9 bases between. Germline assignment: CDR1 LNHDA and CDR2 SQIVND (reference sequence). The CDR3 length is 13 residues. CDR3: CASRSQVNQPQHF. CDR3 DNA sequence: TGTGCCAGTAGATCGCAGGTCAATCAGCCCCAGCATTTT.

The chain uses TRBV7-8 and TRBJ2-1, with D hard to call. With 5 bases removed from V and 3 bases from J, the gap between germline ends came to 14 bases. The V gene's germline CDR1 is SGHVS and CDR2 FQNEAQ. The CDR3 runs 15 residues. CDR3 loop: CASSHPGGDYNEQFF. CDR3 nucleotides: TGTGCCAGCAGCCATCCGGGTGGAGACTACAATGAGCAGTTCTTC. Complete variable domain (other parts from reference TRBV7-8 and TRBJ2-1): GAGVSQSPRYKVAKRGQDVALRCDPISGHVSLFWYQQALGQGPEFLTYFQNEAQLDKSGLPSDRFFAERPEGSVSTLKIQRTQQEDSAVYLCASSHPGGDYNEQFFGPGTRLTVL.

V gene TRBV19 combines with J gene TRBJ2-5; D is uncertain. Germline values: CDR1 LNHDA, CDR2 SQIVND (reference sequence). Trimming took off 0 bases at V and 1 base at J, with 3 bases between the two ends. There are 13 residues in the CDR3. CDR3 in DNA: TGTGCCAGTAGTATAGACAGCCAAGAGACCCAGTACTTC. Translation: CASSIDSQETQYF.

Turning to this clone: This CDR3 is also generated by other DNA sequences in the sample. The chain carries TRBV7-9 and TRBJ2-5, with 9 bases that match TRBD1. Germline V gives CDR1 SEHNR, CDR2 FQNEAQ (reference sequence). The CDR3 covers 14 residues. The V segment lost 1 base and the J segment 3 bases; nucleotides outside the gene matches: 0. CDR3 sequence reads: CASSLGTGEETQYF. The CDR3 coding sequence is TGTGCCAGCAGCTTAGGGACAGGGGAAGAGACCCAGTACTTC.

This chain connects TRBV11-3 to TRBJ2-2; D may be TRBD2 (6 bases). Deletions cut 4 bases from V and 0 bases from J, with 12 bases between. Germline values: CDR1 SGHNT, CDR2 YENEEA. The CDR3 loop spans 16 amino acids. The CDR3 coding sequence is TGTGCCAGCAGCTCAGAGGGCGGGACGAACACCGGGGAGCTGTTTTTT. Encoded protein: CASSSEGGTNTGELFF.

The chain joins TRBV7-9 to TRBJ2-5; 7 positions agree with TRBD1. CDR3 length equals 13 residues. Trimming at V came to 5 bases and at J to 4 bases, leaving 4 bases not matched to a gene. The germline V gene encodes CDR1 SEHNR and CDR2 FQNEAQ (reference sequence). The CDR3 is CASSQQGRETQYF. Here the CDR3 DNA reads TGTGCCAGCAGCCAACAGGGGCGAGAGACCCAGTACTTC.

CDR3: CSVPGVSTDTQYF. The DNA for the CDR3 is TGCAGCGTCCCGGGGGTCAGCACAGATACGCAGTATTTT. This chain connects TRBV29-1 to TRBJ2-3, with a tentative D call TRBD2 (6 bases). V was trimmed by 6 bases and J by 0 bases, leaving 10 bases between them. The CDR3 loop spans 13 amino acids. Germline V gene lookup returns CDR1 SQVTM and CDR2 ANQGSEA.

V is TRBV19 and J is TRBJ2-2, with D maybe TRBD1 (5 bases). Germline assignment: CDR1 LNHDA and CDR2 SQIVND (reference sequence). Trimming shortened V by 11 bases and J by 4 bases, and 23 bases separated the two germline ends. This CDR3 is 16 amino acids long. CDR3 residues: CAVSSTEGWGTGELFF. Here the CDR3 DNA reads TGTGCCGTGAGTTCGACAGAAGGATGGGGCACCGGGGAGCTGTTTTTT.

The chain combines TRBV2 with TRBJ2-7, with 10 bases fitting TRBD2. V lost 11 bases to trimming and J lost 3 bases; unmatched junction nucleotides: 7. The CDR3 length is 13 residues. Germline V gives CDR1 SNHLY, CDR2 FYNNEI. The CDR3 bases are TGTGCCGTTCAGCGGGAGGGCCTCTACGAGCAGTACTTC. As protein: CAVQREGLYEQYF. Full variable domain (missing parts from reference TRBV2 and TRBJ2-7): EPEVTQTPSHQVTQMGQEVILRCVPISNHLYFYWYRQILGQKVEFLVSFYNNEISEKSEIFDDQFSVERPDGSNFTLKIRSTKLEDSAMYFCAVQREGLYEQYFGPGTRLTVT.

V is TRBV2 and J is TRBJ2-4; no clear D gene. The CDR3 is 12 residues long. CDR1 is SNHLY, CDR2 FYNNEI, per germline. V shed 1 base and J shed 8 bases, with 6 bases lying between them. The CDR3 nucleotides are TGTGCCAGCAGTGAAGACCGGGACATTCAGTACTTC. It codes for CASSEDRDIQYF.

V is TRBV6-1 and J is TRBJ2-1; 8 bases align to TRBD1. The germline gives CDR1 MNHNS, CDR2 SASEGT. The J segment lost 4 bases and the V segment lost 6 bases, leaving 8 bases of the junction unmatched. This CDR3 has 15 residues. The CDR3 spells CASRTGQGAYNEQFF. In nucleotides, the CDR3 is TGTGCCAGCAGGACAGGGCAGGGGGCATACAATGAGCAGTTCTTC.

This chain uses TRBV25-1 with TRBJ2-5, with D possibly TRBD2 on 5 matching bases. Germline CDR1 is MGHDK and CDR2 is SYGVNS. The CDR3 length is 14 residues. Trimming removed 3 bases from V and 5 bases from J, with 13 bases in between. The CDR3 nucleotides are TGTGCCAGCAGTGATTGGAGCGGTTACGAGACCCAGTACTTC. Amino acid sequence: CASSDWSGYETQYF.